This is a list of T cell receptor beta chains from one sample in a study of blood T cell repertoires in COVID-19. The assay was immunoSEQ multiplex PCR, and TCRdb's table has in-frame clones only and misses some. The repertoire holds roughly 260,000 clones, around 86% seen once, with approximately 2.4% in the top ten. Sequenced: PBMCs or T cells enriched from blood (not recorded which). The receptors stem from a woman aged 18 to 35 who had recovered from COVID-19. Each CDR3 is given without its conserved first and last residue.

v_gene,j_gene,CDR3aa
TRBV6-6,TRBJ2-7,ASSRSGLGRALHEQY
TRBV21-1,TRBJ1-2,ASAHGQGNYGYT
TRBV5-8,TRBJ2-3,ASSAPALAGGFNTQY
TRBV6-1,TRBJ2-7,ASSEGLEQY
TRBV27,TRBJ2-1,ASALAGQQFYNEQF
TRBV30,TRBJ1-5,AWGVGVDQPQH
TRBV14,TRBJ1-5,ASSQDCDSLDQPQH
TRBV4-1,TRBJ1-2,ASSQVDRIYYGYT
TRBV21-1,TRBJ1-2,ASSKIGKRGNYGYT
TRBV20-1,TRBJ2-1,SARISGDL
TRBV4-3,TRBJ2-7,ASSHSGTGNYEQY
TRBV20-1,TRBJ2-4,SASVTSGENIQY
TRBV30,TRBJ1-1,AWSVQKNTEAF
TRBV10-3,TRBJ1-3,AISLTGSGNTIY
TRBV10-3,TRBJ1-3,AVGTGSSGNTIY
TRBV5-4,TRBJ2-6,ASSRRGSGANVLT
TRBV5-1,TRBJ2-5,ASSFLSGETQY
TRBV7-9,TRBJ2-2,ASRTSGTEGELF
TRBV10-2,TRBJ2-2,ASRVEGASGELF
TRBV11-2,TRBJ2-1,ASSLAGGYNEQF
TRBV2,TRBJ2-1,ASVTQSSYNEQF
TRBV27,TRBJ1-1,ASRTQGGKSTEAF
TRBV27,TRBJ1-1,ASSPPGGHRNTEAF
TRBV16,TRBJ1-6,ASSQSVSRPTISPLH
TRBV30,TRBJ2-1,AWKGEGSKQF
TRBV7-3,TRBJ2-7,ASSLAGDIHEQY
TRBV10-3,TRBJ1-1,AISEEPGQKNTEAF
TRBV12-3/TRBV12-4,TRBJ1-1,ANKRGMNTEAF
TRBV5-1,TRBJ1-2,ASSPLDRPVT
TRBV12-3/TRBV12-4,TRBJ2-7,ASSRDRSYEQY
TRBV9,TRBJ2-7,ASSLGLAGEVYEQY
TRBV29-1,TRBJ2-2,SVLVTPTGELF
TRBV5-1,TRBJ2-5,ASSKVGGAAETQY
TRBV27,TRBJ1-6,ASSSTVWHSPLH
TRBV7-2,TRBJ1-1,ASSLANRVNTEAF
TRBV9,TRBJ1-1,ASSVFPQSEAF
TRBV6-5,TRBJ1-1,ASTKHRNTEAF
TRBV20-1,TRBJ2-7,SASRPSGASSYEQY
TRBV27,TRBJ2-7,ASSADRGSYEQY
TRBV11-3,TRBJ1-1,ASSFRGFEAF
TRBV12-5,TRBJ1-4,ASGLPNGKLF
TRBV5-4,TRBJ2-5,ASSDESGGYQETQY
TRBV28,TRBJ1-2,ATGEGPLYGYT
TRBV28,TRBJ1-5,ASSPTVYSNQPQH
TRBV7-2,TRBJ1-4,ASSIQGRTNEKLF
TRBV11-2,TRBJ2-2,ASSLGQVTGELF
TRBV30,TRBJ2-3,ASWTLGFTDTQY
TRBV7-9,TRBJ1-4,ASSFMGAGEKLF
TRBV5-4,TRBJ2-7,ASSSRTGPHYEQY
TRBV29-1,TRBJ2-1,SVGGDTLNEQF
TRBV6-2/TRBV6-3,TRBJ2-7,ASSYHPGLAAEQY
TRBV5-1,TRBJ2-7,ASSLDLDRSTYEQY
TRBV19,TRBJ1-5,ASSIDLRWAQPQH
TRBV6-5,TRBJ1-5,ASSPRQGQQPQH
TRBV29-1,TRBJ1-1,SPVLALNTEAF
TRBV6-5,TRBJ2-2,ASRGQGNTGELF
TRBV19,TRBJ1-1,ASSIGRGAWNTEAF
TRBV10-3,TRBJ1-2,AISEGEGDGYT
TRBV7-2,TRBJ2-3,ASSPLGAGGTDTQY